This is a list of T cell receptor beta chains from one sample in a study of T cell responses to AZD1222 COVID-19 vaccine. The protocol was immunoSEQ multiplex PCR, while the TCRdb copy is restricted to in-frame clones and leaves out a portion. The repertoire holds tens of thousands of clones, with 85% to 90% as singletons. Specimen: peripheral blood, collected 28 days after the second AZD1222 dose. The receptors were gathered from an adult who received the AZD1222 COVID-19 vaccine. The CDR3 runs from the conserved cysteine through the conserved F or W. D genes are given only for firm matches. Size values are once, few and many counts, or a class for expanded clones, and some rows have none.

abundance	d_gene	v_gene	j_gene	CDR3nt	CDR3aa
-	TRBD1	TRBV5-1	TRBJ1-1	TGCGCCAGCAGCGGTCGGACAGGGATGAACACTGAAGCTTTCTTT	CASSGRTGMNTEAFF
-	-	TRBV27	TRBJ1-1	TGTGCCAGCAGCCGCAGGCTTTCCGGGGGGGCGGTATCAACGCACACTGAAGCTTTCTTT	CASSRRLSGGAVSTHTEAFF
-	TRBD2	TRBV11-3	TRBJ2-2	TGTGCCAGCAGCCCGGGGAGGGGCACAACCGGGGAGCTGTTTTTT	CASSPGRGTTGELFF
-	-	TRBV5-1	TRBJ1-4	TGCGCCAGCAGCTCCAAGGCGACAGGAGAAAAACTGTTTTTT	CASSSKATGEKLFF
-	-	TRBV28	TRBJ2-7	TGTGCCAGCAGTCGTTCGTGGGAGCAGTACTTC	CASSRSWEQYF
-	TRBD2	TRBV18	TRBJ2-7	TGTGCCAGCTCACCACCGGCCGGGACTAGTGGCTACGAGCAGTACTTC	CASSPPAGTSGYEQYF
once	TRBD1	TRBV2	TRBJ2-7	TGTGCCAGCAGTGAAGCCCTTCAGGGGGCCGCTCAGTACTTC	CASSEALQGAAQYF
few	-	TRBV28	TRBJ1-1	TGTGCCAGCACCCGTAGGATGAACACTGAAGCTTTCTTT	CASTRRMNTEAFF
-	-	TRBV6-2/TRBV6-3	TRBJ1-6	TGTGCCAGCAGTTACGGAGAACCCCTCCACTTT	CASSYGEPLHF
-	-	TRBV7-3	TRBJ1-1	TGTGCCAGCAGCTTAGGCACAGGGACTGAAGCTTTCTTT	CASSLGTGTEAFF
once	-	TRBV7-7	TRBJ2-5	TGTGCTAGCAGCTTAGGAGAAAAAGAGACCCAGTACTTC	CASSLGEKETQYF
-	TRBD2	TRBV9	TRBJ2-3	TGTGCCAGCAGCGTGGGTCTGATGGGGGGGAGCACAGATACGCAGTATTTT	CASSVGLMGGSTDTQYF
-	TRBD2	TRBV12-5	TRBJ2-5	TGTGCTAGTGGTTTGGTAGGCGGGGGGTACCAAGAGACCCAGTACTTC	CASGLVGGGYQETQYF
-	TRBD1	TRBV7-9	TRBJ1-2	TGTGCCAGCAGCCCACAGGGGGCATTAGACTATGGCTACACCTTC	CASSPQGALDYGYTF
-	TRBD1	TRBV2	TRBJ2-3	TGTGCCACTCAGGGGGTCTTCACAGATACGCAGTATTTT	CATQGVFTDTQYF
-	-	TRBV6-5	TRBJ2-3	TGTGCCAGCAGTTACGGGGGGGCCGCAGATACGCAGTATTTT	CASSYGGAADTQYF
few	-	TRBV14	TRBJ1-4	TGTGCCAGCAGCCTCAACCAGAATGAAAAACTGTTTTTT	CASSLNQNEKLFF
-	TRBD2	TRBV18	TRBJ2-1	TGTGCCAGCTCAAGGACTAGCGGGGGGGCCTCCTACAATGAGCAGTTCTTC	CASSRTSGGASYNEQFF
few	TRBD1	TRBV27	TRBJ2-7	TGTGCCAGCAGTTCCTCGGCCCTGGGACAGACATACGAGCAGTACTTC	CASSSSALGQTYEQYF
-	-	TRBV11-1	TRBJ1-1	TGTGCCAGCAGCTCGCGGGCAGGGTACAGTTACACTGAAGCTTTCTTT	CASSSRAGYSYTEAFF
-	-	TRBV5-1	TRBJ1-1	TGCGCCAGCAGCTTGTCACAGGTGAACACTGAAGCTTTCTTT	CASSLSQVNTEAFF
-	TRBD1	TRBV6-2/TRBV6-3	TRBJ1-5	TGTGCCAGCAGCTGGACAGGATCCAATCAGCCCCAGCATTTT	CASSWTGSNQPQHF
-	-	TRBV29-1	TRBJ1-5	TGCAGCGTGGAGGGTTCCGGGAATCAGCCCCAGCATTTT	CSVEGSGNQPQHF
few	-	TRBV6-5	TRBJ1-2	TGTGCCAGCAGTCCCGTCGGGGGGGGCTACACCTTC	CASSPVGGGYTF
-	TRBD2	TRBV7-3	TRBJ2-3	TGTGCCAGCAGCCCGAGCGGGGGGGATACGCAGTATTTT	CASSPSGGDTQYF
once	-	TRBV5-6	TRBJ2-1	TGTGCCAGCAGCCGTACGGACAGAAACAATGAGCAGTTCTTC	CASSRTDRNNEQFF
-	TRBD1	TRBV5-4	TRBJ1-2	TGTGCCAGCAGCTTGGGAGGGACAGGGGACTATGGCTACACCTTC	CASSLGGTGDYGYTF
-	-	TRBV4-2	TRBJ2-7	TGTGCCAGCAGCAGGGTATGGGGTAGGTACGAGCAGTACTTC	CASSRVWGRYEQYF
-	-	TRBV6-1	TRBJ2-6	TGTGCCAGCAGTGAAACAGGGCAAGGGGCCAACGTCCTGACTTTC	CASSETGQGANVLTF
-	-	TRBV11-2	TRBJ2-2	TGTGCCAGCAGCTTAGATTTGGGTAACCTCGCCACCGGGGAGCTGTTTTTT	CASSLDLGNLATGELFF
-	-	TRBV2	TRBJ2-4	TGTGCCAGCAGTGAGCGAGGGATTGGGGCCAAAAACATTCAGTACTTC	CASSERGIGAKNIQYF
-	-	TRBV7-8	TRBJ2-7	TGTGCCAGCAGCTTGGGTTCGGTGTACTCCTACGAGCAGTACTTC	CASSLGSVYSYEQYF
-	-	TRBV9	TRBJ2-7	TGTGCCAGCAGCGGACGGGACAACTCCTACGAGCAGTACTTC	CASSGRDNSYEQYF
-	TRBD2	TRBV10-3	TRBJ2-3	TGTGCCATAAGGACTAGCGGGGGGGCATCAGATACGCAGTATTTT	CAIRTSGGASDTQYF